The present T cell receptor (beta chain) was sequenced within a study of a mutant IDH1 vaccine in newly diagnosed glioma. From germline, CDR1 is LGHNA and CDR2 YNFKEQ. V shed 0 bases and J shed 0 bases, with 7 bases lying between them. The CDR3 has 15 residues. The method was immunoSEQ multiplex PCR; TCRdb's version includes in-frame clones alone and lacks a portion of them. The table lists 25,000 to 35,000 clones, around 89% of them singletons. About this clone: The target antigen is unknown.

Time point denoted: week 23, last vaccination. Vaccinated patients received 300 ug of mutant IDH1 20-mer peptide per dose, with topical imiquimod. The chain employs TRBV4-2 and TRBJ2-3; D unresolved. The receptor was derived from a man in his forties with glioma. This material consisted of PBMCs, taken from a glioma patient whose treatment included an IDH1 peptide vaccine. CDR3 amino acids: CASSQDGTSTDTQYF. For the CDR3, the DNA is TGTGCCAGCAGCCAAGACGGCACAAGCACAGATACGCAGTATTTT.